The rows below give T cell receptor beta chains drawn from one sample of a study of blood T cell repertoires in COVID-19. Data came from immunoSEQ multiplex PCR; TCRdb stores just in-frame clones and leaves some out. The top ten clones hold less than 6.5% of a sample with 50,000 to 75,000 clones, roughly nine tenths of them seen once. Sequences were obtained from peripheral blood. These receptors all come from a man at least 80 years old in a cohort sampled during active COVID-19. CDR3s include the opening cysteine and the closing phenylalanine or tryptophan. Each record gives: J gene, D gene, clone size, V gene, CDR3 protein, CDR3 DNA. A D gene is named only where the DNA matches it firmly. Size values are once, few and many counts, or a class for expanded clones, and some rows have none.

>TRBJ1-1|.|once|TRBV29-1
CSVGWAMNTEAFF
TGCAGCGTTGGTTGGGCAATGAACACTGAAGCTTTCTTT
>TRBJ1-1|.|.|TRBV6-5
CASSRTSTGHTEAFF
TGTGCCAGCAGTCGGACATCTACAGGGCACACTGAAGCTTTCTTT
>TRBJ1-3|.|.|TRBV7-6
CASSLDDNSGNTIYF
TGTGCCAGCAGCTTAGACGACAACTCTGGAAACACCATATATTTT
>TRBJ1-5|TRBD1|.|TRBV7-9
CASSLEQGASVSNQPQHF
TGTGCCAGCAGCTTAGAACAGGGGGCGTCAGTTAGCAATCAGCCCCAGCATTTT
>TRBJ1-1|.|.|TRBV19
CASSILPIATEAFF
TGTGCCAGTAGTATCCTACCTATAGCCACTGAAGCTTTCTTT
>TRBJ1-4|TRBD1|.|TRBV10-3
CAISESLAGGDEKLFF
TGTGCCATCAGTGAGTCGTTGGCAGGGGGAGATGAAAAACTGTTTTTT
>TRBJ2-7|.|few|TRBV14
CASSLPEGHEQYF
TGTGCCAGCAGTCTGCCGGAGGGCCACGAGCAGTACTTC
>TRBJ2-7|.|.|TRBV5-1
CASSLGSGGSYEQYF
TGCGCCAGCAGCTTGGGGAGCGGTGGCTCCTACGAGCAGTACTTC
>TRBJ1-1|TRBD1|.|TRBV5-1
CASSSGQGNTEAFF
TGCGCCAGCAGCTCTGGACAGGGGAACACTGAAGCTTTCTTT
>TRBJ2-7|TRBD2|.|TRBV7-2
CASSPVSGSFYEQYF
TGTGCCAGCAGCCCAGTTAGCGGGAGTTTCTACGAGCAGTACTTC
>TRBJ2-1|TRBD2|.|TRBV3-1/TRBV3-2
CASSQERLAGANEQFF
TGTGCCAGCAGCCAAGAAAGGCTAGCGGGAGCCAATGAGCAGTTCTTC
>TRBJ2-1|TRBD1|.|TRBV10-1
CASSESINAGGAPEQFF
TGCGCCAGCAGTGAGTCGATTAATGCAGGGGGCGCTCCTGAGCAGTTCTTC
>TRBJ2-7|.|.|TRBV4-1
CASSRSQRTDSYEQYF
TGCGCCAGCAGCCGCTCGCAGAGGACTGACTCCTACGAGCAGTACTTC
>TRBJ1-1|.|once|TRBV4-2
CASSLRLQNTEAFF
TGTGCCAGCAGTCTTCGACTTCAGAACACTGAAGCTTTCTTT
>TRBJ1-1|TRBD1|.|TRBV6-4
CASREETGATEAFF
TGTGCCAGCAGGGAAGAGACAGGGGCAACTGAAGCTTTCTTT
>TRBJ1-4|.|.|TRBV2
CASSDYRGNEKLFF
TGTGCCAGCAGTGATTACCGGGGAAATGAAAAACTGTTTTTT
>TRBJ2-7|.|.|TRBV6-6
CASRDSDRRAYEQYF
TGTGCCAGCAGGGACTCGGACAGGAGGGCCTACGAGCAGTACTTC
>TRBJ2-5|.|.|TRBV7-3
CASSSGQFGQETQYF
TGTGCCAGCAGCTCGGGACAATTTGGCCAAGAGACCCAGTACTTC
>TRBJ1-4|.|once|TRBV7-8
CASSRGGGTEKLFF
TGTGCCAGCAGCAGGGGCGGTGGAACGGAAAAACTGTTTTTT
>TRBJ1-3|.|.|TRBV4-1
CASSRGGVSGNTIYF
TGCGCCAGCAGCCGGGGGGGAGTGTCGGGAAACACCATATATTTT
>TRBJ2-1|TRBD2|.|TRBV7-2
CASSSGLANEQFF
TGTGCCAGCAGCTCCGGACTAGCGAATGAGCAGTTCTTC
>TRBJ1-1|.|.|TRBV7-9
CASRLWEEAFF
TGTGCCAGCAGGTTGTGGGAGGAAGCTTTCTTT
>TRBJ2-7|TRBD1|few|TRBV5-4
CASSSRDSPYEQYF
TGTGCCAGCAGCTCCCGGGACAGCCCCTACGAGCAGTACTTC
>TRBJ2-3|TRBD1|.|TRBV10-2
CASSGGTGADTQYF
TGCGCCAGCAGTGGGGGGACAGGGGCGGATACGCAGTATTTT
>TRBJ2-5|TRBD2|.|TRBV7-9
CASSLLAGGLQETQYF
TGTGCCAGCAGTTTACTAGCGGGGGGTCTCCAAGAGACCCAGTACTTC
>TRBJ2-7|.|.|TRBV4-2
CASSQEPGDPYEQYF
TGTGCCAGCAGCCAAGAACCAGGGGACCCCTACGAGCAGTACTTC
>TRBJ2-3|.|.|TRBV27
CASHPLSRDVTDTQYF
TGTGCCAGTCACCCCCTATCGCGGGATGTCACAGATACGCAGTATTTT
>TRBJ2-5|TRBD1|.|TRBV5-1
CASSSVGQGAWETQYF
TGCGCCAGCAGCTCCGTCGGACAGGGGGCCTGGGAGACCCAGTACTTC
>TRBJ2-3|.|.|TRBV5-1
CASSLEAEGTDTQYF
TGCGCCAGCAGCTTAGAAGCGGAGGGGACAGATACGCAGTATTTT
>TRBJ1-4|.|.|TRBV10-3
CAISEKRGTNEKLFF
TGTGCCATCAGTGAGAAAAGGGGCACTAATGAAAAACTGTTTTTT
>TRBJ1-2|TRBD1|.|TRBV4-2
CASSIGTGGGYTF
TGTGCCAGCAGCATCGGGACAGGGGGAGGCTACACCTTC
>TRBJ1-1|TRBD1|.|TRBV19
CASSFGQGAYTEAFF
TGTGCCAGTAGTTTTGGACAGGGGGCGTACACTGAAGCTTTCTTT
>TRBJ2-3|TRBD2|.|TRBV7-9
CASSPPGLEGTDTQYF
TGTGCCAGCAGCCCCCCGGGACTAGAGGGCACAGATACGCAGTATTTT
>TRBJ1-1|.|once|TRBV4-3
CASSQVSNTEAFF
TGCGCCAGCAGCCAAGTATCGAACACTGAAGCTTTCTTT
>TRBJ1-1|.|.|TRBV20-1
CSASWQLNTEAFF
TGCAGTGCTAGTTGGCAACTGAACACTGAAGCTTTCTTT
>TRBJ1-2|.|once|TRBV12-3/TRBV12-4
CASSLEGRYGYTF
TGTGCCAGCAGTTTAGAGGGGCGGTATGGCTACACCTTC
>TRBJ2-2|TRBD2|.|TRBV5-1
CASSLGLAGRTGELFF
TGCGCCAGCAGCTTGGGTCTAGCGGGTCGCACCGGGGAGCTGTTTTTT
>TRBJ2-1|TRBD2|.|TRBV19
CASRRTSGSANEQFF
TGTGCCAGTAGACGGACTAGCGGGAGTGCCAATGAGCAGTTCTTC
>TRBJ1-5|.|.|TRBV6-5
CASSYWLQGPNQPQHF
TGTGCCAGCAGTTATTGGTTACAGGGACCCAATCAGCCCCAGCATTTT
>TRBJ2-3|TRBD1|.|TRBV19
CASSSRSDRGTDTQYF
TGTGCCAGTAGTTCCCGATCGGACAGGGGGACAGATACGCAGTATTTT
>TRBJ2-7|TRBD2|.|TRBV30
CAWRHPTSGNEQYF
TGTGCCTGGAGACACCCCACTAGCGGGAACGAGCAGTACTTC
>TRBJ2-2|.|.|TRBV11-2
CASSLRQAGELFF
TGTGCCAGCAGCCTCCGACAGGCCGGGGAGCTGTTTTTT
>TRBJ2-3|.|.|TRBV27
CASSSTRGDTQYF
TGTGCCAGCAGTTCGACCAGGGGAGATACGCAGTATTTT
>TRBJ1-2|.|.|TRBV5-4
CASSLKQINYGYTF
TGTGCCAGCAGCCTAAAACAGATTAACTATGGCTACACCTTC
>TRBJ1-1|.|.|TRBV18
CASSPGEVGDTEAFF
TGTGCCAGCTCGCCGGGGGAGGTAGGGGACACTGAAGCTTTCTTT
>TRBJ2-5|TRBD2|.|TRBV2
CASSVGLGQETQYF
TGTGCCAGCAGTGTTGGACTAGGCCAAGAGACCCAGTACTTC
>TRBJ1-2|.|few|TRBV6-2/TRBV6-3
CASSHIYGYTF
TGTGCCAGCAGCCACATTTATGGCTACACCTTC
>TRBJ2-7|TRBD1|.|TRBV6-5
CASSYWDRGAYEQYF
TGTGCCAGCAGTTACTGGGACAGGGGAGCCTACGAGCAGTACTTC
>TRBJ2-2|TRBD2|.|TRBV30
CAWTGLVTGELFF
TGTGCCTGGACAGGACTAGTAACCGGGGAGCTGTTTTTT
>TRBJ2-5|TRBD1|once|TRBV10-3
CAISPGGETQYF
TGTGCCATCAGCCCAGGGGGAGAGACCCAGTACTTC
>TRBJ1-1|TRBD1|.|TRBV6-1
CASSEPTGVETEAFF
TGTGCCAGCAGTGAACCGACAGGGGTTGAGACTGAAGCTTTCTTT
>TRBJ2-7|.|once|TRBV29-1
CSAKNYEQYF
TGCAGCGCCAAAAACTACGAGCAGTACTTC
>TRBJ1-2|.|.|TRBV3-1/TRBV3-2
CASSQGPMGQGYGYTF
TGTGCCAGCAGCCAAGGCCCGATGGGGCAGGGCTATGGCTACACCTTC
>TRBJ2-7|.|.|TRBV2
CASIERLAYEQYF
TGTGCCAGCATCGAGAGACTGGCCTACGAGCAGTACTTC
>TRBJ2-2|.|.|TRBV4-1
CASRPDSTGELFF
TGCGCCAGCAGACCGGACAGCACCGGGGAGCTGTTTTTT